One and the same sample provided the 22 T cell receptor beta chains below, sequenced in a study of naive and memory T cell subsets. Two oligonucleotides, mixed equimolar, formed the beta constant-region primer covering TRBC1 and TRBC2. Four rounds of PCR amplified the ligated cDNA using nested alpha and beta constant-region primers plus SP2. MiXCR, applied by TCRdb to the UMI-ligation and nested PCR reads, yields one record per CDR3 protein. The sample records over 100,000 distinct CDR3 sequences, roughly 36% being singletons. Material for sequencing was central memory CD4+ T cells from blood. The receptor set was obtained from a human donor in good health.

The V and J genes are TRBV6-2 or TRBV6-3 and TRBJ2-7, with 8 bases aligning to TRBD2. The V and J ends lost 0 bases and 5 bases, in that order; junction bases with no gene match: 12. Germline-derived CDR1 and CDR2 are MNHEY and SVGEGT. The CDR3 spans 17 residues. The CDR3 region is CASSYSTFGLAPNEQYF. Here the CDR3 DNA reads TGTGCCAGCAGTTACTCGACATTTGGACTAGCTCCTAACGAGCAGTACTTC.

Only a few counts were recorded for this clonotype. The J gene is TRBJ2-1, the V gene TRBV9; D may be TRBD2 (6 bases). The CDR3 is 14 residues long. Germline CDR1 is SGDLS and CDR2 is YYNGEE. Deletions cut 2 bases from V and 5 bases from J, with 11 bases between. For the CDR3, the DNA is TGTGCCAGCAGCGTGGCCCCGGGGGACAATGAGCAGTTCTTC. Its translation is CASSVAPGDNEQFF.

The V call is TRBV28, the J call TRBJ2-5; 9 nucleotides align to TRBD1. Germline V gene sequence: CDR1 MDHEN, CDR2 SYDVKM. The V gene end was trimmed by 6 bases and the J gene end by 5 bases; junction bases not matched to a gene: 7. This CDR3 has 14 residues. CDR3 DNA: TGTGCCAGCAGGCGAGGGACAGGGTATGAGACCCAGTACTTC. Its translation is CASRRGTGYETQYF.

V is TRBV6-1 and J is TRBJ2-1; D unresolved. The CDR3 has 13 residues. The V and J ends lost 7 bases and 3 bases respectively, with 10 bases between them. Germline CDR1 is MNHNS and CDR2 is SASEGT. The CDR3 nucleotides are TGTGCCAGCACGATCTCCCACTACAATGAGCAGTTCTTC. Its translation is CASTISHYNEQFF.

This chain joins TRBV19 and TRBJ2-3; possibly TRBD1 for D (6 bases). Germline V gene sequence: CDR1 LNHDA, CDR2 SQIVND (reference sequence). The CDR3 runs 18 residues. The V end lost 5 bases, the J end lost 5 bases, and 26 bases lay between the germline ends. The CDR3 region is CASSLIGGPVGVGDTQYF. In DNA, the CDR3 is TGTGCCAGTAGTTTAATAGGGGGACCCGTCGGGGTAGGAGATACGCAGTATTTT.

CDR3 DNA: TGCGCCAGCAGCTCTTTAGGGGGAACCGGGGAGCTGTTTTTT. Residues: CASSSLGGTGELFF. The rearrangement joins TRBV5-1 to TRBJ2-2, with D possibly TRBD1 on 6 matching bases. Trimming removed 3 bases at V and 5 bases at J, with 11 bases between. This CDR3 region has 14 residues. Germline V CDR1 and CDR2: SGHRS, YFSETQ.

The chain recombines TRBV12-3 or TRBV12-4 with TRBJ2-7; TRBD1 matches at 9 bases. V was pared by 4 bases and J by 2 bases, with 6 bases of the junction left unmatched. This CDR3 has 15 amino acids. The CDR3 here is CASSSTGTGTYEQYF. CDR3 coding DNA: TGTGCCAGCAGTTCAACCGGGACAGGGACCTACGAGCAGTACTTC.

V is TRBV6-6 and J is TRBJ2-7; D gene uncertain. The CDR3 runs 13 residues. The ends were cut back, 6 bases at V and 2 bases at J, with 11 bases in the middle. Germline V lookup: CDR1 MNHNY, CDR2 SVGAGI (reference sequence). The CDR3 protein is CASRSPATYEQYF. CDR3 DNA sequence: TGTGCCAGCAGGTCCCCCGCCACCTACGAGCAGTACTTC.

This clonotype was counted many times. The chain recombines TRBV20-1 with TRBJ2-1, with TRBD1 matching over 7 bases. In germline, CDR1 is DFQATT, CDR2 SNEGSKA (reference sequence). V shed 2 bases and J 3 bases; nucleotides not matched to a gene: 4. This CDR3 contains 14 residues. Written as DNA, the CDR3 is TGCAGTGCTAGACCTACAGGGGTCTACAATGAGCAGTTCTTC. Translated: CSARPTGVYNEQFF.

The genes are TRBV28 and TRBJ2-3; the match to TRBD1 covers 10 bases. The ends lost 4 bases at V and 5 bases at J; junction bases unmatched: 21. Germline loops: CDR1 MDHEN, CDR2 SYDVKM. The CDR3 is 20 residues long. The CDR3 DNA is TGTGCCAGCAGTTCCCCTCTGAACCGCCCAGACAGGGGGCTTAGAGATACGCAGTATTTT. It codes for CASSSPLNRPDRGLRDTQYF. The full variable domain, completed using reference TRBV28 and TRBJ2-3, is DVKVTQSSRYLVKRTGEKVFLECVQDMDHENMFWYRQDPGLGLRLIYFSYDVKMKEKGDIPEGYSVSREKKERFSLILESASTNQTSMYLCASSSPLNRPDRGLRDTQYFGPGTRLTVL.

This clonotype appeared a few times. The chain employs TRBV7-6 and TRBJ2-1; possible D gene TRBD2, 5 bases. Germline V gene sequence: CDR1 SGHVS, CDR2 FNYEAQ. The V end lost 5 bases, the J end lost 8 bases, and 22 bases lay between the germline ends. The length of the CDR3 is 16 residues. The CDR3 protein is CASSPTGSGPLDEQFF. CDR3 nucleotides: TGTGCCAGCAGCCCTACCGGAAGCGGCCCTTTGGATGAGCAGTTCTTC.

The rearrangement joins TRBV27 to TRBJ1-2; D is possibly TRBD1 (5 bases). The CDR3 sequence is 16 residues long. CDR1 MNHEY and CDR2 SMNVEV come from the germline V gene (reference sequence). Trimming removed 2 bases from V and 3 bases from J, with 16 bases in between. CDR3 loop: CASSLGGDWPHYGYTF. CDR3 sequence (DNA): TGTGCCAGCAGTTTAGGGGGGGACTGGCCTCACTATGGCTACACCTTC.

This clonotype was counted ten times or more. This chain links TRBV6-6 with TRBJ1-4; D not resolved. Germline V CDR1 and CDR2: MNHNY, SVGAGI (reference sequence). V was cut by 6 bases and J by 8 bases, with 10 bases left in between. CDR3 length: 12 residues. The CDR3 nucleotides read TGTGCCAGCAGGCAGACACGAGAAAAACTGTTTTTT. Protein product: CASRQTREKLFF.

The chain recombines TRBV7-9 with TRBJ1-5; tentative D call: TRBD1 (5 bases). The length of the CDR3 is 16 residues. Germline V gives CDR1 SEHNR, CDR2 FQNEAQ (reference sequence). Between the trimmed V and J ends, which lost 5 bases and 1 base, there was a span of 15 bases. The CDR3 is CASSRAGGESNQPQHF. Written as DNA, the CDR3 is TGTGCCAGCAGCCGTGCGGGGGGGGAGAGCAATCAGCCCCAGCATTTT.

This clonotype turned up a few times. The chain joins TRBV7-2 to TRBJ1-1; tentatively, D is TRBD1 (5 bases). CDR3 length equals 16 residues. V lost 1 base and J lost 2, with 14 bases in between. Germline V gives CDR1 SGHTA, CDR2 FQGNSA. This CDR3 is CASSLELGRGNTEAFF. DNA for the CDR3: TGTGCCAGCAGCTTAGAGTTGGGAAGGGGAAACACTGAAGCTTTCTTT.

This clonotype was recorded a few times. For the CDR3, the DNA is TGTGCCAGCTCACTAGGACCGTCCGGGGAGACCCAGTACTTC. Translation gives CASSLGPSGETQYF. J is TRBJ2-5 and V is TRBV18; D gene unclear. With 4 bases removed from V and 5 bases from J, the gap between germline ends came to 14 bases. Germline loops: CDR1 KGHSH, CDR2 LQKENI. The CDR3 loop spans 14 amino acids.

The chain recombines TRBV6-2 or TRBV6-3 with TRBJ1-2; D not certain. Between the trimmed V and J ends, which lost 6 bases and 0 bases, there was a span of 17 bases. The CDR3 is 16 amino acids. Germline assignment: CDR1 MNHEY and CDR2 SVGEGT. The CDR3: CASSSALLPANYGYTF. The CDR3 DNA is TGTGCCAGCAGCTCAGCGTTGTTACCAGCTAACTATGGCTACACCTTC.

This chain uses TRBV30 with TRBJ2-7; D gene uncertain. Per the germline V gene, CDR1 is GTSNPN and CDR2 is SVGIG (reference sequence). Trimming shortened V by 0 bases and J by 1 base, and 7 bases separated the two germline ends. The CDR3 loop spans 13 amino acids. CDR3 loop: CAWSVPPSYEQYF. CDR3 coding DNA: TGTGCCTGGAGTGTCCCCCCGTCCTACGAGCAGTACTTC.

The chain is built from TRBV7-2 and TRBJ2-7; D possibly corresponds to TRBD2 (5 bases). V dropped 5 bases and J dropped 4 bases, with 12 bases sitting between them. Per the germline V gene, CDR1 is SGHTA and CDR2 is FQGNSA. The CDR3 has 13 residues. CDR3 nucleotides: TGTGCCAGCAGCCTACACGGAGGTTACGAGCAGTACTTC. Its protein product is CASSLHGGYEQYF.

In this sample, this clonotype turned up a few times. This sequence joins TRBV5-1 and TRBJ2-7; D remains unclear. This CDR3 region has 13 residues. From germline, CDR1 is SGHRS and CDR2 YFSETQ. Trimming cost V 0 bases and J 4 bases, with 8 bases left between them. The DNA for the CDR3 is TGCGCCAGCAGCTTGGAGGTGGGTTACGAGCAGTACTTC. Protein sequence: CASSLEVGYEQYF.

The V call is TRBV9, the J call TRBJ2-3; D is unresolved. Germline CDR1 reads SGDLS; CDR2 reads YYNGEE. CDR3 length: 15 amino acids. V lost 0 bases to trimming and J lost 0 bases, with 8 bases between them. The CDR3, as DNA: TGTGCCAGCAGCGTAGGTGCTTCTAGCACAGATACGCAGTATTTT. It specifies CASSVGASSTDTQYF.

This clonotype was seen only a few times. V gene TRBV5-1 combines with J gene TRBJ2-5; 7 bases agree with TRBD1. CDR1 is SGHRS and CDR2 is YFSETQ in the germline V gene. This CDR3 region has 15 residues. The V segment lost 0 bases and the J segment 5 bases; nucleotides outside the gene matches: 7. The CDR3 DNA reads as TGCGCCAGCAGCTTGGGGACAGGAATGTCGGAGACCCAGTACTTC. Protein product: CASSLGTGMSETQYF. The full variable domain, with the rest looked up from reference TRBV5-1 and TRBJ2-5, is KAGVTQTPRYLIKTRGQQVTLSCSPISGHRSVSWYQQTPGQGLQFLFEYFSETQRNKGNFPGRFSGRQFSNSRSEMNVSTLELGDSALYLCASSLGTGMSETQYFGPGTRLLVL.